This T cell receptor beta chain stems from a study of CD8+ T cells in alopecia areata. Study-level information: Treated patients were given 5 to 10 mg oral tofacitinib twice daily.

The trim removed 5 bases at V and 1 base at J, leaving 3 bases unmatched. CDR1 is SQVTM, CDR2 ANQGSEA, per germline. The CDR3 covers 14 residues. The treatment denotes: oral pan-JAK inhibitor, 5-10 mg twice daily. Isolated RNA was reverse transcribed into cDNA used as the sequencing template. Method: immunoSEQ multiplex PCR; TCRdb's copy keeps in-frame clones and lacks some. Among 190,000 or so clones listed, about 60% were seen once. Specimen: CD8+ T cells sorted from blood, collected at week 24, from a patient treated with tofacitinib. This clonotype was sampled from a human donor with alopecia areata. The chain has TRBV29-1 and TRBJ1-5, with 9 bases that match TRBD1. The CDR3 sequence: CSVSGQGSNQPQHF. CDR3 coding DNA: TGCAGCGTTTCAGGACAGGGGAGCAATCAGCCCCAGCATTTT.